Presented here are 25 T cell receptor beta chains from one specimen sequenced in a study of cytomegalovirus exposure and HLA in healthy donors. This PCR relied on a set of 60 Vbeta primers and 13 Jbeta primers. The table came from immunoSEQ multiplex PCR; TCRdb's copy has only in-frame clones and leaves some out. The sample lists 150,000 to 180,000 clones, approximately 80% occurring once. Source material: PBMCs. These receptors all come from a man under 40 in good health and CMV-seropositive.

V usage is TRBV6-5 and J usage is TRBJ1-1, with D hard to call. Between the trimmed V and J ends, which lost 5 bases and 1 base, there was a span of 11 bases. This CDR3 contains 14 residues. Germline CDR1 reads MNHEY; CDR2 reads SVGAGI. The CDR3 loop is CASSPTSGNTEAFF. DNA of the CDR3: TGTGCCAGCAGTCCAACGTCGGGGAACACTGAAGCTTTCTTT.

The chain combines TRBV7-9 with TRBJ2-7, with 8 positions matching TRBD1. The CDR3 covers 16 residues. V was pared by 3 bases and J by 4 bases, with 11 bases of the junction left unmatched. Looked up from germline, CDR1 is SEHNR and CDR2 is FQNEAQ (reference sequence). The CDR3 DNA reads as TGTGCCAGCAGCTTTCCTCGACAGGGGTATCCTTACGAGCAGTACTTC. Its translation is CASSFPRQGYPYEQYF.

This chain links TRBV28 with TRBJ2-5; perhaps TRBD1 as D (6 bases). The end of the DNA fits TRBJ2-7 better, so the J call may be wrong. The CDR3 is made up of 13 amino acids. Germline V lookup: CDR1 MDHEN, CDR2 SYDVKM. The CDR3 sequence: CASTSTGRHEQYF. CDR3 in DNA: TGTGCCAGCACGTCGACAGGACGCCACGAGCAGTACTTC.

This clone has only one observation. The genes are TRBV28 and TRBJ1-2; no clear D. V lost 3 bases and J 8 bases, leaving 19 bases between the germline ends. The CDR3 is 15 residues long. Germline V CDR1 and CDR2: MDHEN, SYDVKM. The CDR3 region is CASSLSGLPLGGYTF. DNA for the CDR3: TGTGCCAGCAGTTTGTCAGGACTGCCCTTAGGAGGCTACACCTTC.

V and J are TRBV7-9 and TRBJ1-5; D might be TRBD1 (5 bases). The germline CDR1 and CDR2 sequences are SEHNR and FQNEAQ (reference sequence). Trimming removed 5 bases from V and 6 bases from J, with 14 bases in between. The CDR3 runs to 14 residues. Here the CDR3 DNA reads TGTGCCAGCAGCATCGGGGGTGTGAGTCAGCCCCAGCATTTT. The encoded protein is CASSIGGVSQPQHF.

The chain combines TRBV21-1 with TRBJ1-5; the DNA was not compared with TRBD1, the D call given in the table. TRBV21-1 is an annotated pseudogene. The CDR3 loop spans 15 amino acids. The CDR3 reads CASSKGQAYNQPQHF. CDR3 DNA sequence: TGTGCCAGCAGCAAAGGCCAGGCCTACAATCAGCCCCAGCATTTT.

This clone came up once. CDR3 protein: CAWSGGRGGKGYTF. The CDR3 DNA reads TGTGCCTGGAGTGGAGGAAGAGGGGGTAAGGGCTACACCTTC. The genes are TRBV30 and TRBJ1-2; a possible D gene is TRBD1 (6 bases). The CDR3 spans 14 residues. The germline V gene has CDR1 GTSNPN and CDR2 SVGIG (reference sequence). Trimming removed 1 base from V and 8 bases from J, with 17 bases in between.

The rearrangement joins TRBV2 to TRBJ1-5; possible D gene TRBD1, 5 bases. From germline, CDR1 is SNHLY and CDR2 FYNNEI. V lost 6 bases to trimming and J lost 7 bases, with 16 bases between them. The CDR3 has 14 residues. Here the CDR3 DNA reads TGTGCCAGCAGACCCGACAGCTTCTCCCAGCCCCAGCATTTT. Translated, it gives CASRPDSFSQPQHF. Combining the CDR3 with reference TRBV2 and TRBJ1-5 gives the whole variable domain EPEVTQTPSHQVTQMGQEVILRCVPISNHLYFYWYRQILGQKVEFLVSFYNNEISEKSEIFDDQFSVERPDGSNFTLKIRSTKLEDSAMYFCASRPDSFSQPQHFGDGTRLSIL.

This sequence joins TRBV25-1 and TRBJ2-7; 8 bases are shared with TRBD1. Trimming at V came to 7 bases and at J to 6 bases, leaving 11 bases not matched to a gene. Germline CDR1 and CDR2: MGHDK and SYGVNS. The CDR3 is made up of 14 amino acids. CDR3 nucleotides: TGTGCCAGCACCCATTATGGACAGGGCGGCGAGCAGTACTTC. This encodes CASTHYGQGGEQYF.

For this clone: The limits of the CDR3 on the DNA are not certain, so only TCRdb's listed CDR3 is given. This chain connects TRBV21-1 to TRBJ2-1; the tabulated D call, TRBD1, remains unverified against the DNA. TRBV21-1 is termed a pseudogene. From its first to its last residue, the CDR3 has 16 amino acids. CDR3 loop: CASILDRVDAYNEQFF.

J is TRBJ2-5 and V is TRBV2; TRBD2 might be the D (5 bases). The germline CDR1 and CDR2 sequences are SNHLY and FYNNEI. V lost 11 bases and J 5 bases, leaving 18 bases between the germline ends. This CDR3 region has 13 residues. The chain's CDR3 is CASRGRDGETQYF. CDR3 in DNA: TGTGCCTCCCGGGGAAGGGATGGGGAGACCCAGTACTTC.

V and J are TRBV28 and TRBJ1-2; D unclear. Germline V gives CDR1 MDHEN, CDR2 SYDVKM. This CDR3 contains 14 residues. The germline V and J ends were trimmed by 6 bases and 6 bases, with 17 bases remaining between them. The CDR3 loop reads CASSRGQRANGYTF. The CDR3 DNA follows: TGTGCCAGCAGCCGGGGTCAGAGGGCAAATGGCTACACCTTC.

This chain links TRBV15 with TRBJ1-5; perhaps TRBD1 as D (6 bases). From germline, CDR1 is LNHNV and CDR2 YYDKDF (reference sequence). Trimming left V 2 bases short and J 6 bases short, with 17 bases between. CDR3 size: 16 residues. CDR3 protein: CATSRSRGASSQPQHF. The CDR3 DNA is TGTGCCACCAGCAGATCCCGGGGGGCAAGTTCTCAGCCCCAGCATTTT.

The rearrangement links TRBV5-4 to TRBJ1-4, with TRBD1 as a possible D gene (6 bases). The CDR3 has 14 amino acids. V shed 4 bases and J shed 6 bases, with 13 bases lying between them. The germline V gene has CDR1 SGHNT and CDR2 YYREEE (reference sequence). CDR3: CASSLDSTDEKLFF. CDR3 bases: TGTGCCAGCAGCCTGGACAGTACGGATGAAAAACTGTTTTTT.

The chain combines TRBV18 with TRBJ1-1; 8 bases match TRBD1. CDR3 length: 17 residues. Germline V gene data show CDR1 as KGHSH and CDR2 as LQKENI. V lost 5 bases and J lost 1; bases outside the gene matches: 12. CDR3 region: CASSKSGPGGTNTEAFF. CDR3 DNA sequence: TGTGCCAGCTCAAAAAGCGGTCCAGGGGGCACGAACACTGAAGCTTTCTTT.

The V and J genes are TRBV5-4 and TRBJ2-5; 8 bases are shared with TRBD2. Germline CDR1 reads SGHNT; CDR2 reads YYREEE (reference sequence). The V and J ends lost 0 bases and 1 base, in that order; junction bases with no gene match: 8. CDR3 size: 17 residues. Written as DNA, the CDR3 is TGTGCCAGCAGCTTGGATTTTTCGGGGGGGTTCCAAGAGACCCAGTACTTC. Amino acid sequence: CASSLDFSGGFQETQYF.

The chain links TRBV18 to TRBJ2-7; D is ambiguous. The CDR3 totals 15 residues. From germline, CDR1 is KGHSH and CDR2 LQKENI. Trimming left V 4 bases short and J 3 bases short, with 16 bases between. CDR3 loop: CASSQTASTLYEQYF. In nucleotides, the CDR3 is TGTGCCAGCTCACAAACAGCATCAACCCTCTACGAGCAGTACTTC.

The V call is TRBV13, the J call TRBJ2-5, with a weak D call TRBD1 (5 bases). This CDR3 has 17 amino acids. Per the germline V gene, CDR1 is PRHDT and CDR2 is FYEKMQ (reference sequence). V gave up 1 base and J gave up 2 bases, with 17 bases separating them. The CDR3 region has the DNA TGTGCCAGCAGCTTAGCCCACAGGACGGTGCCACAAGAGACCCAGTACTTC. It is translated as CASSLAHRTVPQETQYF. Together with reference TRBV13 and TRBJ2-5, the CDR3 gives the full variable domain: AAGVIQSPRHLIKEKRETATLKCYPIPRHDTVYWYQQGPGQDPQFLISFYEKMQSDKGSIPDRFSAQQFSDYHSELNMSSLELGDSALYFCASSLAHRTVPQETQYFGPGTRLLVL.

The chain is built from TRBV10-1 and TRBJ2-1; no firm D call. The CDR3 spans 13 residues. Between the trimmed V and J ends, which lost 4 bases and 3 bases, there was a span of 7 bases. Germline CDR1 WNHNN, CDR2 SYGVQD (reference sequence). The CDR3 nucleotides are TGCGCCAGCAGTGCGGTTGACTACAATGAGCAGTTCTTC. As protein: CASSAVDYNEQFF.

This CDR3 is CASSQWTGLNTEAFF. The CDR3, as DNA: TGTGCCAGCAGCCAATGGACAGGGTTGAACACTGAAGCTTTCTTT. This rearrangement joins TRBV7-2 to TRBJ1-1; 8 bases align to TRBD1. The V gene's germline CDR1 is SGHTA and CDR2 FQGNSA. This CDR3 comprises 15 residues. Losses at the gene ends were 5 bases for V and 0 bases for J; bases not matched to a gene: 5.

The chain has TRBV30 and TRBJ1-4; no definite D call. From germline, CDR1 is GTSNPN and CDR2 SVGIG (reference sequence). Trimming stripped 8 bases from V and 6 bases from J, with 13 bases between. The CDR3 has 12 amino acids. The CDR3 sequence: CAARGVDEKLFF. In DNA, the CDR3 is TGTGCCGCACGGGGAGTAGATGAAAAACTGTTTTTT. The full variable domain, in which reference TRBV30 and TRBJ1-4 provide the parts outside the CDR3, is SQTIHQWPATLVQPVGSPLSLECTVEGTSNPNLYWYRQAAGRGLQLLFYSVGIGQISSEVPQNLSASRPQDRQFILSSKKLLLSDSGFYLCAARGVDEKLFFGSGTQLSVL.

This clone came up once. This chain joins TRBV6-5 and TRBJ2-5; TRBD1 matches 7 bases. Germline CDR1 reads MNHEY; CDR2 reads SVGAGI. The V segment lost 5 bases and the J segment 4 bases; nucleotides outside the gene matches: 7. The CDR3 has 14 residues. The CDR3 spells CASSPGTVGETQYF. The CDR3 DNA is TGTGCCAGCAGTCCCGGGACAGTTGGAGAGACCCAGTACTTC.

This chain uses TRBV11-2 with TRBJ2-5; 10 positions agree with TRBD2. The J call may be wrong; the DNA end is better matched by TRBJ2-7. This CDR3 spans 15 amino acids. Germline-derived CDR1 and CDR2 are SGHAT and FQNNGV. The CDR3 loop reads CASSFSGGSDYEQYF. The CDR3 bases are TGTGCCAGCAGCTTTAGCGGGGGGAGTGACTACGAGCAGTACTTC.

This sequence joins TRBV28 and TRBJ2-6; unclear D gene. V gave up 7 bases and J gave up 2 bases, with 3 bases separating them. Germline V gives CDR1 MDHEN, CDR2 SYDVKM. This CDR3 contains 12 residues. The CDR3 nucleotides read TGTGCCAGCACCACTGGGGCCAACGTCCTGACTTTC. Translation gives CASTTGANVLTF.

CDR3: CASSLFTGGDYGYTF. CDR3 DNA: TGTGCCAGCAGCTTATTCACAGGGGGCGACTATGGCTACACCTTC. The rearrangement joins TRBV7-9 to TRBJ1-2, with 9 bases identical to TRBD1. CDR1 and CDR2 from the germline V gene are SEHNR and FQNEAQ (reference sequence). The CDR3 is 15 residues long. J gave up 3 bases and V 2 bases, and 4 bases lay outside the gene matches.